The entry below describes one TCR beta chain. No antigen is known for it. Donors likely had unrecorded immune exposures despite being nominally healthy when sampled. The record originates from a study of cytomegalovirus exposure and HLA in healthy donors. Study at large: Of the donors genotyped, several hundred in all, about 81% fell in the Caucasian-associated ancestry cluster. Study results and caveats: With further analysis later on, most CMV-associated TCR beta chains appeared HLA-restricted.

The PCR was carried out with 60 Vbeta primers and 13 Jbeta primers. The repertoire was sequenced with immunoSEQ multiplex PCR; TCRdb's copy has only in-frame clones and lacks some. Found here are about 200,000 clones, roughly 85% of them singletons; the top ten hold 4.4%. The receptor's source is a woman between 25 and 40 years old in good health and CMV-seropositive. The specimen was PBMCs.

CDR3 sequence reads: CASSLPSESYNEQFF. The CDR3 DNA sequence: TGCGCCAGCAGCTTACCTTCTGAGAGCTACAATGAGCAGTTCTTC. This sequence joins TRBV5-1 and TRBJ2-1, with D unresolved. Germline values: CDR1 SGHRS, CDR2 YFSETQ. The CDR3 is 15 residues long. The V and J ends lost 2 bases and 3 bases respectively, with 12 bases between them.